The 15 T cell receptor beta chains listed next were all sequenced from one sample in a study of T cells after yellow fever vaccination. Each CDR3 protein is one row after TCRdb ran MiXCR on the 5' RACE reads. The data show some 390,000 distinct CDR3 sequences, around 20% seen once. The source was PBMCs, collected before the yellow fever booster vaccination. The receptors were gathered from a man aged 18 to 29 who received the YFV17D yellow fever vaccine.

This clonotype was observed a few times. The chain is built from TRBV5-1 and TRBJ1-1; D not certain. The V gene's germline CDR1 is SGHRS and CDR2 YFSETQ. V was clipped by 5 bases and J by 4 bases, with 15 bases between them. There are 14 residues in the CDR3. CDR3: CASRTLEGSTEAFF. In DNA form, the CDR3 reads TGCGCCAGCAGGACACTTGAGGGTAGCACTGAAGCTTTCTTT.

V gene TRBV29-1 combines with J gene TRBJ1-4; no reliable D call. CDR1 and CDR2 from the germline V gene are SQVTM and ANQGSEA. Trimming shortened V by 4 bases and J by 7 bases, and 10 bases separated the two germline ends. CDR3 length: 12 residues. This chain's CDR3 is CSVAVIGEKLFF. As DNA, the CDR3 is TGCAGCGTTGCCGTCATTGGTGAAAAACTGTTTTTT. The full variable domain, its missing parts supplied by reference TRBV29-1 and TRBJ1-4, is SAVISQKPSRDICQRGTSLTIQCQVDSQVTMMFWYRQQPGQSLTLIATANQGSEATYESGFVIDKFPISRPNLTFSTLTVSNMSPEDSSIYLCSVAVIGEKLFFGSGTQLSVL.

The chain links TRBV30 to TRBJ1-2, with unresolved D. Germline values: CDR1 GTSNPN, CDR2 SVGIG (reference sequence). This CDR3 is built from 12 residues. V shed 2 bases and J shed 3 bases, with 7 bases lying between them. CDR3 loop: CAWSQVDYGYTF. CDR3 in DNA: TGTGCCTGGAGTCAAGTAGACTATGGCTACACCTTC.

This clonotype was observed a handful of times. CDR3 amino acids: CATSDNLASHEQFF. In DNA, the CDR3 is TGTGCCACCAGTGATAACTTGGCATCCCACGAGCAGTTCTTC. This sequence joins TRBV24-1 and TRBJ2-1; D not certain. CDR1 KGHDR and CDR2 SFDVKD come from the germline V gene. V dropped 3 bases and J dropped 10 bases, with 15 bases sitting between them. The CDR3 extends over 14 amino acids.

This clonotype has more than one count but fewer than ten. This chain joins TRBV5-1 and TRBJ1-4; a possible D gene is TRBD1 (6 bases). The CDR3 spans 14 residues. Trimming took 2 bases from V and 5 from J, leaving 10 bases between them. The germline V gene has CDR1 SGHRS and CDR2 YFSETQ. This chain's CDR3 is CASSFGQLNEKLFF. CDR3 nucleotide sequence: TGCGCCAGCAGCTTCGGACAGCTCAATGAAAAACTGTTTTTT.

The chain employs TRBV30 and TRBJ2-3; the match to TRBD1 covers 9 bases. The CDR3 runs to 15 residues. Germline-derived CDR1 and CDR2 are GTSNPN and SVGIG (reference sequence). Germline trimming cut 2 bases from V and 2 bases from J; bases unmatched to any gene: 5. The CDR3 loop is CAWSNTGGHTDTQYF. The CDR3 nucleotides are TGTGCCTGGAGTAACACAGGGGGCCACACAGATACGCAGTATTTT.

This clonotype was seen a few times. CDR3 nucleotides: TGTGCCACCAACCTCGGGGATGGCTACACCTTC. Protein product: CATNLGDGYTF. V usage is TRBV7-9 and J usage is TRBJ1-2; no reliable D call. Trimming stripped 10 bases from V and 6 bases from J, with 12 bases between. The CDR3 totals 11 residues. Germline V gives CDR1 SEHNR, CDR2 FQNEAQ (reference sequence). Full variable domain (rest looked up from reference TRBV7-9 and TRBJ1-2): DTGVSQNPRHKITKRGQNVTFRCDPISEHNRLYWYRQTLGQGPEFLTYFQNEAQLEKSRLLSDRFSAERPKGSFSTLEIQRTEQGDSAMYLCATNLGDGYTFGSGTRLTVV.

This sequence joins TRBV5-1 and TRBJ2-7; a weak D match, TRBD2 (5 bases). Germline V CDR1 and CDR2: SGHRS, YFSETQ. The CDR3 runs to 15 residues. Trimming stripped 0 bases from V and 7 bases from J, with 17 bases between. DNA of the CDR3: TGCGCCAGCAGCTTGGCCGAGGGCTGGGCTTCTGAGCAGTACTTC. It encodes CASSLAEGWASEQYF.

To note about this clonotype: A read error may account for a junction end that differs from germline. The rearrangement uses TRBV7-9 and TRBJ2-1; 7 bases are shared with TRBD2. CDR3 size: 13 residues. The germline CDR1 and CDR2 sequences are SEHNR and FQNEAQ (reference sequence). The CDR3 DNA reads TGTGCCAGCCGCCCCCCCGGCCGGGACTACGCCATCTTC. It encodes CASRPPGRDYAIF.

This clonotype was seen a few times. V is TRBV12-3 or TRBV12-4 and J is TRBJ2-7, with a weak D call TRBD1 (6 bases). Trimming took off 6 bases at V and 5 bases at J, with 14 bases between the two ends. The CDR3 runs 13 residues. The DNA of the CDR3 is TGTGCCAGCAGCTTCTCCGGGACAAACGAGCAGTACTTC. Translating gives CASSFSGTNEQYF.

This clonotype was seen only a few times. The chain links TRBV6-5 to TRBJ2-1, with no clear D. Trimming pared 0 bases from V and 5 bases from J, leaving 5 bases between. CDR3 length: 13 residues. Germline lookup yields CDR1 MNHEY and CDR2 SVGAGI. CDR3 residues: CASSYSLHNEQFF. The CDR3 nucleotides read TGTGCCAGCAGTTACTCGCTACACAATGAGCAGTTCTTC.

This clonotype was seen only a few times. The chain links TRBV15 to TRBJ2-3; 8 bases fit TRBD1. The CDR3 runs 14 residues. Trimming removed 3 bases from V and 5 bases from J; junction bases left unmatched: 4. The germline gives CDR1 LNHNV, CDR2 YYDKDF (reference sequence). CDR3 amino acids: CATSSDRGRDTQYF. CDR3 nucleotide sequence: TGTGCCACCAGCAGTGACAGGGGAAGAGATACGCAGTATTTT. Drawing the rest from reference TRBV15 and TRBJ2-3, the complete variable domain is DAMVIQNPRYQVTQFGKPVTLSCSQTLNHNVMYWYQQKSSQAPKLLFHYYDKDFNNEADTPDNFQSRRPNTSFCFLDIRSPGLGDTAMYLCATSSDRGRDTQYFGPGTRLTVL.

The chain uses TRBV7-2 and TRBJ2-1; D gene uncertain. This CDR3 region has 12 residues. Germline-derived CDR1 and CDR2 are SGHTA and FQGNSA. Trimming took 8 bases from V and 2 from J, leaving 7 bases between them. The CDR3 sequence is CASCGAYNEQFF. The CDR3 nucleotides are TGTGCCAGCTGTGGTGCCTACAATGAGCAGTTCTTC.

This clonotype has only a few counts. This chain joins TRBV12-3 or TRBV12-4 and TRBJ2-7; the D gene could be TRBD1 or TRBD2 (5 bases each). Trimming took 8 bases from V and 6 from J, leaving 23 bases between them. There are 15 residues in the CDR3. Here the CDR3 reads CASGPRGPGHREQYF. CDR3 DNA sequence: TGTGCCAGCGGGCCCCGAGGGCCGGGGCACCGCGAGCAGTACTTC.

J is TRBJ2-3 and V is TRBV6-5; 8 bases agree with TRBD2. CDR1 is MNHEY, CDR2 SVGAGI, per germline. This CDR3 contains 17 residues. Trimming removed 0 bases from V and 2 bases from J; junction bases left unmatched: 7. The CDR3 nucleotides read TGTGCCAGCAGTTACTCGCCGCCGGGGGGGGCCACAGATACGCAGTATTTT. Amino acids: CASSYSPPGGATDTQYF.